The 3 T cell receptor beta chains given below trace back to one sample, sequenced in a study of cytomegalovirus exposure and HLA in healthy donors. Vbeta (60) and Jbeta (13) primers were used in the PCR. TCRdb's copy holds only in-frame clones and misses some; the assay was immunoSEQ multiplex PCR. The repertoire includes approximately 200,000 clones, roughly 78% of them detected once, and around 4.3% sits in the top ten. What was sequenced was PBMCs. The receptors here all came from a woman in her twenties or thirties in good health and CMV-seropositive.

The genes are TRBV4-3 and TRBJ2-5, with TRBD2 matching 8 bases. Germline CDR1 and CDR2: LGHNA and YSLEER. Unmatched junction bases numbered 8, after V lost 0 bases and J lost 2 bases. The CDR3 sequence is 17 residues long. The CDR3 region has the DNA TGCGCCAGCAGCCAAGATTATGGGCGGGGGGCTCAAGAGACCCAGTACTTC. Protein sequence: CASSQDYGRGAQETQYF.

The chain joins TRBV7-9 to TRBJ2-3; D is unclear. This CDR3 spans 15 amino acids. Per the germline V gene, CDR1 is SEHNR and CDR2 is FQNEAQ (reference sequence). Trimming took off 1 base at V and 0 bases at J, with 8 bases between the two ends. CDR3 residues: CASSLGLTSTDTQYF. The CDR3, as DNA: TGTGCCAGCAGCTTAGGATTAACTAGCACAGATACGCAGTATTTT.

V gene TRBV5-6 combines with J gene TRBJ1-1, with D possibly TRBD1 on 6 matching bases. Germline loops: CDR1 SGHDT, CDR2 YYEEEE. Trimming removed 2 bases from V and 2 bases from J, with 13 bases in between. The CDR3 runs to 15 residues. CDR3 region: CASSFSGHTNTEAFF. The CDR3 region has the DNA TGTGCCAGCAGCTTTTCGGGACACACTAACACTGAAGCTTTCTTT.